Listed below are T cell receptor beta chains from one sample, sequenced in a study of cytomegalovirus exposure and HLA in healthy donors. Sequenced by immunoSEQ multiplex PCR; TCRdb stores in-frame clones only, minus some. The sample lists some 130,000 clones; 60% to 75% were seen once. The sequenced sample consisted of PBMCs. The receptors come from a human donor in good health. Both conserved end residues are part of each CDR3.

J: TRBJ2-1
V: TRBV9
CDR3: CASSVEGLYGRNEQFF

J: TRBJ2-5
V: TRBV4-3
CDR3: CASSNGQGILETQYF

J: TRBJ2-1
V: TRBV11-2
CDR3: CASNLAGPYNEQFF

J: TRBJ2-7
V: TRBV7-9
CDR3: CASSFQGAGEQYF

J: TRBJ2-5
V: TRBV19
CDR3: CASSIVTSGETQYF

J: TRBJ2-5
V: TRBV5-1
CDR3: CASSPGQLQVQETQYF

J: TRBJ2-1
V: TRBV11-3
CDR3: CASSYRTSGRTNEQFF

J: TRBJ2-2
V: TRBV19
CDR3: CASSTPPTGLDTGELFF

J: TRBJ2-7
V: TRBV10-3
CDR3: CAIRRDRGLWSEQYF

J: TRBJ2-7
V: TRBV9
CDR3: CASSPYPPPGQGHNEQYF

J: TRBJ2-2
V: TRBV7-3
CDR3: CASSQSPSPQPGELFF

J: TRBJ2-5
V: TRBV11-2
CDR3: CASSFQLLASGSGMETQYF

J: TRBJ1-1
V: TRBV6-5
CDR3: CASSQQGTEAFF

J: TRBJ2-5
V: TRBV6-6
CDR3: CASTTSGRAETQYF

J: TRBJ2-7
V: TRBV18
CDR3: CASSTDRASYEQYF

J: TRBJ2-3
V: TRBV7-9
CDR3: CASSKGSGGPGVVTQYF

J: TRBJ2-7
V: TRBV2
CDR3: CASSWQGSYEQYF

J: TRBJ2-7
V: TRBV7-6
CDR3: CASSSRLAGAHEQYF

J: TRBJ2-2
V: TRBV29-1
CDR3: CSATTRLGAELFF

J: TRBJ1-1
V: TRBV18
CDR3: CASSTGQGGKAWHTEAFF

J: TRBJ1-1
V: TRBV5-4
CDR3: CASSQRTDTEAFF

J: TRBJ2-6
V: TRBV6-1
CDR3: CASSEGTASGANVLTF

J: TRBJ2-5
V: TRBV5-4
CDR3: CASSPSGTQQETQYF

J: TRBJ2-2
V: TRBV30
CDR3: CAWSAGTTYTGELFF

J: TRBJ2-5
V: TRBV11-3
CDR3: CASSLGRLTRGGVETQYF

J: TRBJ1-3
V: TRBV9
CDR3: CASSADGTGTISGNTIYF

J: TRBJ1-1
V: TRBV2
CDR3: CASSTRTGGTEAFF

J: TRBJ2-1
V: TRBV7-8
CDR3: CASSLESVGGWDNEQFF

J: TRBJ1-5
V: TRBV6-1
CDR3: CASRDRLSNQPQHF

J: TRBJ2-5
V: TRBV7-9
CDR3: CASSLVLGRGETQYF

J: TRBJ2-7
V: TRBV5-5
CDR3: CASSLARDSRSEQYF

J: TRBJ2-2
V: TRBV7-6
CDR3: CASSLGLAGGWDTGELFF

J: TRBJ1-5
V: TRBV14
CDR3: CASSQGSRGSYSNQPQHF

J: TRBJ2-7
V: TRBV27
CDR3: CASSYHAGLAFYEQYF

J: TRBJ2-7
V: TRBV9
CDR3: CASSAGTRSEYEQYF

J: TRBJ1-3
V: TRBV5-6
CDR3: CASSLGTGHTSSGNTIYF

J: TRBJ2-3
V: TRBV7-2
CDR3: CASSLARSTDTQYF

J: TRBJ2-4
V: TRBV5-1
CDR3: CASSLDEGSVNIQYF

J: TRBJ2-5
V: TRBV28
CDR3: CASSRLAGGQETQYF

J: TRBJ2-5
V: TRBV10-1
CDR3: CASSEGAGALAGETQYF

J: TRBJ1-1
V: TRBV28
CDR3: CASSLGADFDTEAFF

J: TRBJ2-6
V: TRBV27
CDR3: CASSWSSGANVLTF

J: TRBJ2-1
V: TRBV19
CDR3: CASNNHDRPGDEQFF

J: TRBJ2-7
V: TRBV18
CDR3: CASSSEGQGLSGEQYF

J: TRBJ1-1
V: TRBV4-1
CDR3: CASSQEGTAFLMNTEAFF

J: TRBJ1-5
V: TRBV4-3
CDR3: CASSQGPPGTGGGNQPQHF